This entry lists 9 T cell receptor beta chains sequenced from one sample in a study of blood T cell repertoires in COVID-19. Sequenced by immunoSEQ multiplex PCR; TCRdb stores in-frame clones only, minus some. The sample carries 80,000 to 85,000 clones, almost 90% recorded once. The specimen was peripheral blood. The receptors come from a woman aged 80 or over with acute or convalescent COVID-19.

DNA of the CDR3: TGTGCCAGCAGCAGACAGGGGAACACTGAAGCTTTCTTT. Residues: CASSRQGNTEAFF. The chain couples TRBV21-1 to TRBJ1-1; the table's D call, TRBD1, has no DNA check behind it. TRBV21-1 is a recognized pseudogene. CDR3 size: 13 residues.

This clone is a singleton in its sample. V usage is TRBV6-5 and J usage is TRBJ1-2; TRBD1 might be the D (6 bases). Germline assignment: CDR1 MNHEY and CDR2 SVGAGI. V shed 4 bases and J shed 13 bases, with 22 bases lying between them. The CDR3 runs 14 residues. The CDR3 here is CASSSTGHLIEGTF. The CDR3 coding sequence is TGTGCCAGCAGTTCGACGGGACACCTCATAGAGGGCACCTTC.

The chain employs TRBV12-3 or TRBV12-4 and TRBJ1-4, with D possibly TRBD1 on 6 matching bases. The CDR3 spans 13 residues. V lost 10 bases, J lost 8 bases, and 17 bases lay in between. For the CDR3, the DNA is TGTGCCACCAGCAGGGGTAGGTGGGAAAAACTGTTTTTT. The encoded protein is CATSRGRWEKLFF.

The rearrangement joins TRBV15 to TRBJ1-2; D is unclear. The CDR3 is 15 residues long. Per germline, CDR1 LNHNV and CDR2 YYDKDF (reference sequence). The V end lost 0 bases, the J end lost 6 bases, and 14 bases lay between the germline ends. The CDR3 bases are TGTGCCACCAGCAGAGATCTGGTTTCAGGCGATGGCTACACCTTC. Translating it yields CATSRDLVSGDGYTF.

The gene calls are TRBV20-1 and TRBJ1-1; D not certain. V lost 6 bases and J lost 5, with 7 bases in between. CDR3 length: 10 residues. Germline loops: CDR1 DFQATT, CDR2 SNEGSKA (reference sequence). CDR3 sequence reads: CSAGGTEAFF. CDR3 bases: TGCAGTGCCGGCGGGACTGAAGCTTTCTTT.

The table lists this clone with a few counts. CDR3 region: CASSGGNYEQYF. CDR3 bases: TGTGCCAGCAGTGGAGGCAACTACGAGCAGTACTTC. This chain connects TRBV2 to TRBJ2-7; D unclear. The CDR3 loop spans 12 amino acids. The V end lost 4 bases, the J end lost 3 bases, and 7 bases lay between the germline ends. CDR1 and CDR2 from the germline V gene are SNHLY and FYNNEI.

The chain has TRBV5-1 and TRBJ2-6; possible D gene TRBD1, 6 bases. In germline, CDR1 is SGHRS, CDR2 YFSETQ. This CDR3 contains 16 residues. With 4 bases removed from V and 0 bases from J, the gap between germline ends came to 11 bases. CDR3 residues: CASSKDSYSGANVLTF. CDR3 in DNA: TGCGCCAGCAGCAAGGACAGTTACTCTGGGGCCAACGTCCTGACTTTC.

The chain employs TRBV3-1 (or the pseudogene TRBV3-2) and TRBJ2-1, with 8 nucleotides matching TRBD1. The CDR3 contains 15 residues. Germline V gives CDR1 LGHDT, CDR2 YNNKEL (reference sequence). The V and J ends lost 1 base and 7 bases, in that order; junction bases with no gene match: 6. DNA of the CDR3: TGTGCCAGCAGCCAAGGGCAGGGGGCGCCGAATGAGCAGTTCTTC. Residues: CASSQGQGAPNEQFF.

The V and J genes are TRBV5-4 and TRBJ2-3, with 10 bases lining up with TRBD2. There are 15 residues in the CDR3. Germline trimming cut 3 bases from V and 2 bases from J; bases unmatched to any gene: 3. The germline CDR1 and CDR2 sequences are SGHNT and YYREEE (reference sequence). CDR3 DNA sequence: TGTGCCAGCAGCTCCGGGACTAGCGTCACAGATACGCAGTATTTT. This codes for CASSSGTSVTDTQYF.